A selection of T cell receptor beta chains follows, all from one sample in a study of blood T cell repertoires in COVID-19. The table came from immunoSEQ multiplex PCR; TCRdb's copy has only in-frame clones and leaves some out. The sample lists roughly 180,000 clones, more than 75% occurring once. The sequenced material came from PBMCs or T cells enriched from blood (not recorded which). The receptors stem from a man between 60 and 75 years old who had been exposed to COVID-19. CDR3s include the opening cysteine and the closing phenylalanine or tryptophan. The D gene is left open where the match is weak. Not every row has a clone size; where given, it reads once, few, many or a size class.

j_call | clone_size | v_call | d_call | cdr3_aa | cdr3_nt
TRBJ1-6 | - | TRBV28 | - | CASCRDSPLHF | TGTGCCAGCTGCCGGGATTCACCCCTCCACTTT
TRBJ2-7 | - | TRBV10-1 | - | CASSESLSGPPPTYEQYF | TGCGCCAGCAGTGAGTCTCTTAGCGGCCCCCCTCCAACCTACGAGCAGTACTTC
TRBJ2-3 | - | TRBV30 | TRBD2 | CAWSVGLAGSTDTQYF | TGTGCCTGGAGTGTAGGTCTAGCGGGGAGCACAGATACGCAGTATTTT
TRBJ2-3 | - | TRBV7-2 | TRBD1 | CASSFGTGGADTQYF | TGTGCCAGCAGCTTCGGGACAGGGGGGGCAGATACGCAGTATTTT
TRBJ2-7 | - | TRBV7-2 | TRBD2 | CASSSIAGVGYEQYF | TGTGCCAGCAGCTCGATAGCGGGAGTGGGTTACGAGCAGTACTTC
TRBJ1-3 | - | TRBV10-1 | TRBD1 | CASSKRCKDRGDGNTIYF | TGCGCCAGCTCTAAGAGATGCAAGGACAGGGGAGACGGGAACACCATATATTTT
TRBJ2-2 | - | TRBV7-2 | - | CASSLALGDTGELFF | TGTGCCAGCAGCTTAGCGCTCGGGGACACCGGGGAGCTGTTTTTT
TRBJ2-1 | - | TRBV5-1 | - | CASSLNSGSYNEQFF | TGCGCCAGCAGCCTCAATAGCGGTTCCTACAATGAGCAGTTCTTC
TRBJ2-3 | - | TRBV24-1 | - | CATSDPRDRSSTDTQYF | TGTGCCACCAGTGATCCTCGAGACAGGAGTAGCACAGATACGCAGTATTTT
TRBJ1-2 | - | TRBV5-6 | - | CASSLEGHQGYTF | TGTGCCAGCAGCTTGGAGGGACACCAAGGCTACACCTTC
TRBJ1-3 | - | TRBV28 | TRBD1 | CASSFRGIGVEGNTIYF | TGTGCCAGCAGTTTCAGGGGGATCGGGGTGGAAGGAAACACCATATATTTT
TRBJ1-2 | few | TRBV6-5 | - | CASSSLPGGASGYTF | TGTGCCAGCAGTTCCCTTCCTGGGGGGGCCTCCGGCTACACCTTC
TRBJ2-7 | once | TRBV7-2 | - | CASSLGQGSREQYF | TGTGCCAGCAGCTTAGGGCAGGGGTCGAGAGAGCAGTACTTC
TRBJ2-1 | - | TRBV4-1 | TRBD2 | CASSHDTSVNEQFF | TGCGCCAGCAGCCACGATACTAGCGTCAATGAGCAGTTCTTC
TRBJ1-5 | - | TRBV7-2 | TRBD1 | CASSLEGTGTGNQPQHF | TGTGCCAGCAGCTTAGAAGGGACAGGGACAGGAAATCAGCCCCAGCATTTT
TRBJ1-6 | - | TRBV11-2 | TRBD1 | CASGWDRERTNSPLHF | TGTGCCAGCGGGTGGGACAGGGAAAGGACGAATTCACCCCTCCACTTT
TRBJ2-5 | - | TRBV3-1/TRBV3-2 | - | CASSQEVDPRETQYF | TGTGCCAGCAGCCAAGAGGTAGATCCCCGAGAGACCCAGTACTTC
TRBJ1-2 | - | TRBV12-3/TRBV12-4 | - | CASTIRGRYGYTF | TGTGCCAGCACCATACGAGGTCGCTATGGCTACACCTTC
TRBJ1-5 | - | TRBV7-3 | - | CASSLGPYQPQHF | TGTGCCAGCAGCTTAGGCCCGTATCAGCCCCAGCATTTT
TRBJ1-1 | - | TRBV11-3 | - | CASGTKTGTEAFF | TGTGCCAGCGGGACAAAGACGGGCACTGAAGCTTTCTTT
TRBJ1-1 | - | TRBV5-1 | TRBD1 | CASSSNTGTGNTEAFF | TGCGCCAGCAGCTCGAACACCGGGACAGGGAACACTGAAGCTTTCTTT
TRBJ2-3 | - | TRBV7-2 | - | CASSPGTLDTQYF | TGTGCCAGCAGCCCAGGGACTCTAGATACGCAGTATTTT
TRBJ2-3 | - | TRBV6-1 | - | CASSEAARIRGTQYF | TGTGCCAGCAGTGAAGCAGCGAGAATCCGGGGAACGCAGTATTTT
TRBJ1-2 | - | TRBV6-5 | TRBD1 | CASSPSGTGVGYTF | TGTGCCAGCAGTCCTTCCGGGACAGGGGTTGGCTACACCTTC
TRBJ2-4 | - | TRBV19 | - | CAYPTEVSLAKNIQYF | TGTGCCTATCCTACGGAGGTATCTCTGGCCAAAAACATTCAGTACTTC
TRBJ1-1 | - | TRBV28 | - | CASRGRLSTEAFF | TGTGCCAGCAGGGGGCGACTGTCCACTGAAGCTTTCTTT
TRBJ1-3 | - | TRBV4-1 | - | CASSQDGRPGNTIYF | TGCGCCAGCAGCCAAGATGGGCGTCCCGGAAACACCATATATTTT
TRBJ1-5 | - | TRBV29-1 | - | CSVGGTGQPQHF | TGCAGCGTTGGGGGAACAGGTCAGCCCCAGCATTTT
TRBJ2-1 | - | TRBV5-4 | TRBD1 | CASSLAGGRFNEQFF | TGTGCCAGCAGCTTGGCAGGGGGCCGGTTCAATGAGCAGTTCTTC
TRBJ2-1 | once | TRBV19 | - | CASSTRLTQNTYNEQFF | TGTGCCAGTAGTACCCGACTGACTCAGAATACCTACAATGAGCAGTTCTTC
TRBJ2-2 | once | TRBV11-3 | TRBD2 | CASSPRTSDTGELFF | TGTGCCAGCAGCCCCAGAACTAGCGATACCGGGGAGCTGTTTTTT
TRBJ1-4 | - | TRBV11-3 | - | CASSARGRGANEKLFF | TGTGCCAGCAGCGCCCGGGGGAGGGGCGCTAATGAAAAACTGTTTTTT
TRBJ2-5 | once | TRBV18 | TRBD2 | CASSPSGTRIELETQYF | TGTGCCAGCTCACCATCCGGGACTAGGATTGAGTTGGAGACCCAGTACTTC
TRBJ2-5 | once | TRBV5-1 | TRBD2 | CASSTGLAGGLEETQYF | TGCGCCAGCAGCACGGGACTAGCGGGAGGGTTGGAGGAGACCCAGTACTTC
TRBJ2-1 | - | TRBV29-1 | TRBD2 | CSVDIAGGGNEQFF | TGCAGCGTTGACATAGCGGGAGGCGGCAATGAGCAGTTCTTC
TRBJ2-2 | - | TRBV9 | TRBD2 | CASSTRGQAGGPSNTGELFF | TGTGCCAGCAGCACCCGGGGGCAAGCGGGAGGGCCCTCTAACACCGGGGAGCTGTTTTTT
TRBJ1-1 | - | TRBV30 | - | CAWSQTQEAFF | TGTGCCTGGAGCCAGACACAGGAAGCTTTCTTT
TRBJ2-2 | - | TRBV6-5 | - | CASNVQLNTGELFF | TGTGCCAGCAACGTACAGCTGAACACCGGGGAGCTGTTTTTT
TRBJ1-3 | once | TRBV29-1 | - | CSVAPGVGNTIYF | TGCAGCGTCGCCCCAGGGGTAGGAAACACCATATATTTT
TRBJ1-1 | once | TRBV29-1 | TRBD1 | CSVDVGQGAWMAFF | TGCAGCGTTGATGTGGGACAGGGGGCCTGGATGGCTTTCTTT
TRBJ2-5 | - | TRBV11-2 | TRBD2 | CASSRGASGKDETQYF | TGTGCCAGCAGCCGGGGGGCTAGCGGGAAGGACGAGACCCAGTACTTC
TRBJ2-1 | - | TRBV4-2 | TRBD2 | CASSQSTSGSTEQFF | TGTGCCAGCAGCCAAAGCACTAGCGGGAGCACTGAGCAGTTCTTC
TRBJ2-5 | - | TRBV7-9 | TRBD2 | CASSLAGSGGNQETQYF | TGTGCCAGCAGCTTAGCGGGAAGCGGGGGCAACCAAGAGACCCAGTACTTC
TRBJ2-1 | - | TRBV6-6 | TRBD2 | CASSYGGENYNEQFF | TGTGCCAGCAGTTACGGGGGGGAGAATTACAATGAGCAGTTCTTC
TRBJ2-5 | - | TRBV19 | - | CASSIRETQYF | TGTGCCAGTAGTATCAGGGAGACCCAGTACTTC
TRBJ2-1 | - | TRBV11-3 | TRBD2 | CASSLARTSAVYNEQFF | TGTGCCAGCAGCTTAGCCCGCACTAGCGCGGTCTACAATGAGCAGTTCTTC